This TCR beta chain came from a study of blood T cells in healthy people across ages (dated by TCRdb to between 2015 and 2016). With regard to the full study: Template switching captured roughly one uniquely barcoded TCR beta cDNA molecule per two T cells in model experiments. The study measured age-related changes in TCR beta repertoire diversity using deep sequencing normalized with unique cDNA molecular identifiers. The donors were divided into four age groups: young (average about 16 years), middle-aged (about 40), aged (62) and long-lived (around 87). Donors of different ages were randomly distributed across sequencing lanes to avoid experimental bias. The study analyzed two additional independent replicas of 1 million unique cDNA reads from the same blood draw for two donors, one aged 18 to 30 and one aged 80 or older.

Systemically healthy Caucasian individuals from Russia, 35 to 50 in total and aged about 6 to 100 years, were included as donors. Around 10 milliliters of peripheral blood were drawn from each donor into EDTA-treated Vacutainer tubes. Ficoll-Paque density-gradient centrifugation was used to isolate PBMCs, with at least 7 million per sample. Total RNA was extracted from PBMCs with Trizol reagent, with at least 5.5 micrograms obtained per sample. The percentages of naive CD45RAhigh/CD27high T cells were determined by flow cytometry on a PBMC aliquot from every donor. The CDR3 starts with the cysteine, ends with the phenylalanine, and has 16 residues. The read is trimmed to its CDR3 DNA, 48 bases read in frame from base 1. CDR1 and CDR2, per the germline V gene, are SGHVS and FQNEAQ. At the junction V is shortened by 2 bases and J by 4 bases, with 15 bases in between. Summary of the overall study and its limitations: A strong correlation was found between observed TCR beta diversity and the percentage of naive T cells measured by flow cytometry. Estimates of total diversity from one million sequenced T cells were regarded as lower bounds and underestimates. Compared with the aged group, the long-lived group had more naive CD4+ T cells, fewer expanded clones and increased TCR diversity, suggesting age selection. Because the CMV infection status of the donors was unknown, age-related changes in expanded clonotypes may potentially have been confounded. Observed TCR beta diversity per million T cells fell roughly linearly with age, and a significant reduction was already apparent by age about 36. Bulk unsorted PBMC profiling prevented conclusive comparison of naive and antigen-experienced compartments.

Library prep was done by 5' RACE. Sequencing was carried out with an Illumina HiSeq 2500. A second PCR of roughly 7 to 11 cycles was performed with a sample-barcoded 5' primer and a J-beta primer mix. Each TCR beta cDNA molecule received a unique molecular identifier from a template-switch 5' adaptor carrying 12 random nucleotides. Each sample yielded at least 3 million CDR3-containing paired-end reads. First-strand cDNA was synthesized from all RNA with the Mint cDNA synthesis kit, primed by a TRBC-specific oligonucleotide. Following uracil-DNA glycosylase treatment, all cDNA underwent a first 18-cycle PCR with the universal primers M1SS and BC2_uni_R. The original pipeline was this. Each sample was normalized by randomly selecting 1 million high-quality reads, each carrying a distinct molecular identifier. Instead of being binned into consensus sequences, reads with shared molecular identifiers were discarded. CDR3 identification, clonotype clustering and error correction used MiTCR with a Q25 quality threshold and the strictest error-elimination algorithm. A nonparametric unseen species model with Euler transformation was used to estimate lower-bound total TCR beta diversity. In TCRdb, the public reads were trimmed at Q25 with fastp and aligned with MiXCR, with productive beta chains retained. Every distinct CDR3 protein forms one entry, paired with its most common genes and DNA. None of the V and J calls come from the authors' own analysis; TCRdb made them. This sample lists hundreds of thousands of distinct CDR3 sequences; 20% to 25% were detected once. In total, the top ten clones hold 22% of the sample.

About this clonotype itself: Its binding antigen is unknown. The input lacks base qualities; no much larger clone sits a single base away.

This clonotype was sampled from a man aged 65-85 years in good health. The sequence joins TRBV7-8 to TRBJ1-5; a confident D gene designation cannot be given. The specimen was blood. The DNA reads as follows: TGTGCCAGCAGCTTATTGACCGGGCTGGGGAATCAGCCCCAGCATTTT. The translation is CASSLLTGLGNQPQHF.